This T cell receptor (beta chain) was recovered during a study of CD8+ T cells in alopecia areata. Trimming at V came to 4 bases and at J to 0 bases, leaving 8 bases not matched to a gene. The germline gives CDR1 SQVTM, CDR2 ANQGSEA. This CDR3 has 15 residues. Following extraction, RNA underwent reverse transcription to cDNA, which served as the sequencing template. Libraries were prepared by immunoSEQ multiplex PCR; TCRdb keeps only in-frame clonotypes and omits some of them. The repertoire holds roughly 200,000 clones, with roughly 61% as singletons. Specified treatment: oral pan-JAK inhibitor, 5-10 mg twice daily. Specimens obtained from alopecia areata patients comprised lesional scalp punch biopsies and peripheral blood. The researchers isolated CD4+ and CD8+ T cells from PBMCs by sorting. This clone was picked up a small number of times. The antigen remains undetermined. Study-wide results and caveats: Resident alphabeta T-cell populations of normal skin are likewise subject to sequencing in scalp samples.

The specimen was CD8+ T cells sorted from blood, collected at week 24, from a patient treated with tofacitinib. The rearrangement links TRBV29-1 to TRBJ2-7; 8 nucleotides agree with TRBD1. The sequence derives from a human donor with alopecia areata. CDR3 nucleotides: TGCAGCGTTGTACCGGGGGACAGGAGCTCCTACGAGCAGTACTTC. It specifies CSVVPGDRSSYEQYF.